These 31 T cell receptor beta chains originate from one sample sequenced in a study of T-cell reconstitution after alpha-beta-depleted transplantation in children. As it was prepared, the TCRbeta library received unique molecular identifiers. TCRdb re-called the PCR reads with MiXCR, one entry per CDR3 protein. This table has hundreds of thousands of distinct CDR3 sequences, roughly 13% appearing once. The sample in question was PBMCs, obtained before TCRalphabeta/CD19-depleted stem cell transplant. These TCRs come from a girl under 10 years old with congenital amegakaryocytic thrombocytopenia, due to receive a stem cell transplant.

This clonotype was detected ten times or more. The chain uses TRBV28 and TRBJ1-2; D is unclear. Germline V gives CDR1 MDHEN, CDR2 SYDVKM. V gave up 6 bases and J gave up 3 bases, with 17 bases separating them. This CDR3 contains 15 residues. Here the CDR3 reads CASRSNTASDYGYTF. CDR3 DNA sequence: TGTGCCAGCAGGAGCAACACGGCGTCGGACTATGGCTACACCTTC.

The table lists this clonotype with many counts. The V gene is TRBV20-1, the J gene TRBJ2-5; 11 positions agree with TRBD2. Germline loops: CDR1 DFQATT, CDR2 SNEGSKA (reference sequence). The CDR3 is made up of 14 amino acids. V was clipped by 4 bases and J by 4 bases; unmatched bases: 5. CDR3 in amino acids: CSAILAGGRETQYF. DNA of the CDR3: TGCAGTGCTATCTTAGCGGGAGGGAGAGAGACCCAGTACTTC.

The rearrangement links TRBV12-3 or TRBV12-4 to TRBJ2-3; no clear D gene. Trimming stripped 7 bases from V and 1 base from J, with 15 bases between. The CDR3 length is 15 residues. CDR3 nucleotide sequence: TGTGCCAGCACCCTAACCAACGGACGCACAGATACGCAGTATTTT. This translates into CASTLTNGRTDTQYF.

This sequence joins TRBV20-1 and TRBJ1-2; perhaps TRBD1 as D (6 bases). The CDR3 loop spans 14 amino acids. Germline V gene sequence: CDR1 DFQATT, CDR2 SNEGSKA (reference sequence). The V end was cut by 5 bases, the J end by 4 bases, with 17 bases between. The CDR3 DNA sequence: TGCAGTGCTCCCGGCGGGGGGCCGGGCTATGGCTACACCTTC. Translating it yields CSAPGGGPGYGYTF.

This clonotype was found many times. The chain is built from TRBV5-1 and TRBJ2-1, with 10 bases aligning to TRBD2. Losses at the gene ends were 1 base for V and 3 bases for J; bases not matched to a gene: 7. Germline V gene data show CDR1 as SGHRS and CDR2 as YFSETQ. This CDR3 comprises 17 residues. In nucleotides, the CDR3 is TGCGCCAGCAGCTTGACCCCTAGCGGGAGCTTCTACAATGAGCAGTTCTTC. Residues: CASSLTPSGSFYNEQFF.

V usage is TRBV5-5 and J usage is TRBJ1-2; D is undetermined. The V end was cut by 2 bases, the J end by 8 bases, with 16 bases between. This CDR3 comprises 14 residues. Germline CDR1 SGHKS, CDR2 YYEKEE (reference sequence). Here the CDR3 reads CASSFDIDLSGYTF. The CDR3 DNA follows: TGTGCCAGCAGCTTCGACATCGACCTTTCCGGCTACACCTTC.

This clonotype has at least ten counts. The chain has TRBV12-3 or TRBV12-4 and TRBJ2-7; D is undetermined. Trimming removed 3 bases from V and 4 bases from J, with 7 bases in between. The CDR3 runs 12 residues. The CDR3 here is CASSFREYEQYF. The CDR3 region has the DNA TGTGCCAGCAGTTTTAGAGAGTACGAGCAGTACTTC.

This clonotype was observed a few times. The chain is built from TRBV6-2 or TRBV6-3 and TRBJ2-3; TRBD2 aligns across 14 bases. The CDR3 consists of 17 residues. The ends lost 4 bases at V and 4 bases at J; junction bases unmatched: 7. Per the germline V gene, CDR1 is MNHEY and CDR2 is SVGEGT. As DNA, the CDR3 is TGTGCCAGCAGTTCCCCCGGGGGACTAGCGGGAGCAGATACGCAGTATTTT. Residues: CASSSPGGLAGADTQYF.

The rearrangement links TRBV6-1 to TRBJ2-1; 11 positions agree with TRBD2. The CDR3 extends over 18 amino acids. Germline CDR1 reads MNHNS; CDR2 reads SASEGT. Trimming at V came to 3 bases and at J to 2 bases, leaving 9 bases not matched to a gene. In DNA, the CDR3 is TGTGCCAGCAGTGAGGGTCCGGGACTAGCGGTACCCTACAATGAGCAGTTCTTC. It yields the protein CASSEGPGLAVPYNEQFF.

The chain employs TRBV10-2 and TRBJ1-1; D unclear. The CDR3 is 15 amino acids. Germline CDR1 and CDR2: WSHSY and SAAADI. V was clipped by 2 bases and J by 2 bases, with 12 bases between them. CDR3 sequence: CASSEGFRLNTEAFF. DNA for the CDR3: TGCGCCAGCAGTGAGGGGTTCCGTTTAAACACTGAAGCTTTCTTT.

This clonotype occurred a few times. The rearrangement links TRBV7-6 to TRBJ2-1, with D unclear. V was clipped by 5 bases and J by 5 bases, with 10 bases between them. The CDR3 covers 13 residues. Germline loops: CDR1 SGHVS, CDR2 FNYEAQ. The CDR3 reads CASSPESNNEQFF. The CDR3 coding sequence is TGTGCCAGCAGCCCCGAGTCTAACAATGAGCAGTTCTTC.

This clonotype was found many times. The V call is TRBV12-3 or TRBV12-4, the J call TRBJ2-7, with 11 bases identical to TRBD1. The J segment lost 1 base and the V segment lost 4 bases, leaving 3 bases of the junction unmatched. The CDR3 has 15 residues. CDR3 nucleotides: TGTGCCAGCAGTTCCGGGACAGGGGGTTCCTACGAGCAGTACTTC. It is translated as CASSSGTGGSYEQYF.

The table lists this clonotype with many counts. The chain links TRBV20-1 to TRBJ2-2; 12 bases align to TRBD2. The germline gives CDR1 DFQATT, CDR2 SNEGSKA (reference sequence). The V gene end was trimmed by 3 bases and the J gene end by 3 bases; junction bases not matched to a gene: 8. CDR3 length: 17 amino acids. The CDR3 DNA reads TGCAGTGCTAGCAACCTAACTAGCGGGAGGTACACCGGGGAGCTGTTTTTT. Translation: CSASNLTSGRYTGELFF.

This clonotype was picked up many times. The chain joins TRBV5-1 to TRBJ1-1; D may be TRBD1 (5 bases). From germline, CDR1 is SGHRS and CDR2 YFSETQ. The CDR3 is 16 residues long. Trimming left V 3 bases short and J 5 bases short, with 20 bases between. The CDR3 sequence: CASSSGTAGKGTEAFF. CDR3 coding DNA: TGCGCCAGCAGCTCGGGGACGGCCGGAAAGGGTACTGAAGCTTTCTTT.

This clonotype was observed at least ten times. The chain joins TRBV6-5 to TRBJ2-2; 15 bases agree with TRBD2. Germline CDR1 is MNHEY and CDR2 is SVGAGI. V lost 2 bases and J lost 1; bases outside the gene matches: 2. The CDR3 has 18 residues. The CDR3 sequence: CASSYRGLAGGNTGELFF. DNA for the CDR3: TGTGCCAGCAGTTACCGGGGACTAGCGGGAGGGAACACCGGGGAGCTGTTTTTT.

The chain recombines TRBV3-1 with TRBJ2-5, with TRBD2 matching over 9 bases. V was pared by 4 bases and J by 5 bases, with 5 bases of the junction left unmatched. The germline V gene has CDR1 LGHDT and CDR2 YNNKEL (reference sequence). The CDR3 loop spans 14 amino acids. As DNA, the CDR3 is TGTGCCAGCAGCCCGACCGGGACTAGCGAGACCCAGTACTTC. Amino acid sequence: CASSPTGTSETQYF.

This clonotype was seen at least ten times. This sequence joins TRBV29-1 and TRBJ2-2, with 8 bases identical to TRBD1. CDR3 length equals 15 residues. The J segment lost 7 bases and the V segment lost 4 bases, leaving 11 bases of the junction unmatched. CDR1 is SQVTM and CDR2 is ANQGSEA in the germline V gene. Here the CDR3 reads CSVAQGAHEDGELFF. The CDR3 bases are TGCAGCGTTGCCCAGGGGGCGCACGAAGACGGGGAGCTGTTTTTT.

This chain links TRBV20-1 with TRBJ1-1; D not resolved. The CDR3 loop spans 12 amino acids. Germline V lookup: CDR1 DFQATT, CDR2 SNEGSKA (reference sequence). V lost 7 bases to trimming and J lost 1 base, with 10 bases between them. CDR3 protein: CSGGSPNTEAFF. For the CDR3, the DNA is TGCAGTGGAGGGAGCCCGAACACTGAAGCTTTCTTT.

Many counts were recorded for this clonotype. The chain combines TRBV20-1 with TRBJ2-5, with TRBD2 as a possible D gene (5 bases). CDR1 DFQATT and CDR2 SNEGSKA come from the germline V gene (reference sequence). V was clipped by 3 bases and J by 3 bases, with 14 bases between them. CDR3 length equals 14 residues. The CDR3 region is CSASGGLQEETQYF. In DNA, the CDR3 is TGCAGTGCTAGCGGAGGACTGCAAGAAGAGACCCAGTACTTC.

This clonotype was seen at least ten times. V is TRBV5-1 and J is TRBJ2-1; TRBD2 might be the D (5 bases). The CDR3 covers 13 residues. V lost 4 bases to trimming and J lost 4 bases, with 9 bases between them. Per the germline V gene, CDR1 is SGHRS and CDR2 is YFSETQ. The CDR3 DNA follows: TGCGCCAGCAGCACCCAGCGGTACAATGAGCAGTTCTTC. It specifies CASSTQRYNEQFF.

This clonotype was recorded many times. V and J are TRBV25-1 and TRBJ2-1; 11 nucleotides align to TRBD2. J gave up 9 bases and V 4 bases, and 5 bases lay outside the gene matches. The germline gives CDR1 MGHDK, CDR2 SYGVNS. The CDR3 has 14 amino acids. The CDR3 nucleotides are TGTGCCAGCAGTGTTAGCGGGAGGGCCGGTGAGCAGTTCTTC. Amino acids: CASSVSGRAGEQFF.

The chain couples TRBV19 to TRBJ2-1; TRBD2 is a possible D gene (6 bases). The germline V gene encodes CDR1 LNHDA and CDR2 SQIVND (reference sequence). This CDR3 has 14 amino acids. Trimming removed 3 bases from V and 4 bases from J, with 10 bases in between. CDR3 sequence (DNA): TGTGCCAGTAGTATCACTAGCCGATACAATGAGCAGTTCTTC. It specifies CASSITSRYNEQFF. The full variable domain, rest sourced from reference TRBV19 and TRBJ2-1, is DGGITQSPKYLFRKEGQNVTLSCEQNLNHDAMYWYRQDPGQGLRLIYYSQIVNDFQKGDIAEGYSVSREKKESFPLTVTSAQKNPTAFYLCASSITSRYNEQFFGPGTRLTVL.

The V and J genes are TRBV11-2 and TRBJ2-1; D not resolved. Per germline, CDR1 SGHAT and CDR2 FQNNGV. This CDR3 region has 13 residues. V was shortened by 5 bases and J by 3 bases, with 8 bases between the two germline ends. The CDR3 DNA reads TGTGCCAGCAGCCTGCCCCACTACAATGAGCAGTTCTTC. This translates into CASSLPHYNEQFF.

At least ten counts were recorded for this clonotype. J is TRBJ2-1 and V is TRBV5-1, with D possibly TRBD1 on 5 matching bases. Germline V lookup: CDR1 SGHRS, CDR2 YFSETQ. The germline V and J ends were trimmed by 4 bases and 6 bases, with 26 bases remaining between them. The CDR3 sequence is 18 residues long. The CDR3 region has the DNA TGCGCCAGCAGCCCACGCGCTTCGACTTCTGGGGCCTCCAATGAGCAGTTCTTC. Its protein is CASSPRASTSGASNEQFF. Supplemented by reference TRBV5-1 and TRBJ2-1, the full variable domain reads KAGVTQTPRYLIKTRGQQVTLSCSPISGHRSVSWYQQTPGQGLQFLFEYFSETQRNKGNFPGRFSGRQFSNSRSEMNVSTLELGDSALYLCASSPRASTSGASNEQFFGPGTRLTVL.

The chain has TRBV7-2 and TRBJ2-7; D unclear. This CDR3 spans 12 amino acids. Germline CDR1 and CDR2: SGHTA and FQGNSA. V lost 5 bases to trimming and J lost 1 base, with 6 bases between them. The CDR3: CASSQPSYEQYF. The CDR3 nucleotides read TGTGCCAGCAGCCAGCCTTCCTACGAGCAGTACTTC.

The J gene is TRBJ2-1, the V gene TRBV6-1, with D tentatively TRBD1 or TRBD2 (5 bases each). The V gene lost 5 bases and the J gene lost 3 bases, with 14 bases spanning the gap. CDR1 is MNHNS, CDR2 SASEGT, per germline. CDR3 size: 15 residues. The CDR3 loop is CASSLGRADYNEQFF. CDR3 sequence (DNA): TGTGCCAGCAGTCTGGGACGAGCGGACTACAATGAGCAGTTCTTC.

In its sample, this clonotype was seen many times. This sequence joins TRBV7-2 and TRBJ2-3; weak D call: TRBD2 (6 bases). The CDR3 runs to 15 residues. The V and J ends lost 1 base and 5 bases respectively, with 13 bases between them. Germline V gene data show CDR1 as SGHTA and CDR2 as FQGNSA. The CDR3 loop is CASSLGEEERDTQYF. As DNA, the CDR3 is TGTGCCAGCAGCTTAGGGGAGGAGGAAAGAGATACGCAGTATTTT.

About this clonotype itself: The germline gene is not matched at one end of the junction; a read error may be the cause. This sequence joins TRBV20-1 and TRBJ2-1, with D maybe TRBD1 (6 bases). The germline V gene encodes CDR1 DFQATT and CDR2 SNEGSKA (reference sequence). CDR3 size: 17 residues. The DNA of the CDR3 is TGCTGTGCTAGCATTCGGACCGCCCTAAGGGGGTCCTTACAAAAGTTCTTC. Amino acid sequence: CCASIRTALRGSLQKFF.

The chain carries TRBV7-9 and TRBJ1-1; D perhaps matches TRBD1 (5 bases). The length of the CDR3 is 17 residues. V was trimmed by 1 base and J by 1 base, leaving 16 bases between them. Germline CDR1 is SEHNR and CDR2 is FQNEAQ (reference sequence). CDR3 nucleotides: TGTGCCAGCAGCTTAGGTAGGATACAAACAGGGAACACTGAAGCTTTCTTT. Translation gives CASSLGRIQTGNTEAFF.

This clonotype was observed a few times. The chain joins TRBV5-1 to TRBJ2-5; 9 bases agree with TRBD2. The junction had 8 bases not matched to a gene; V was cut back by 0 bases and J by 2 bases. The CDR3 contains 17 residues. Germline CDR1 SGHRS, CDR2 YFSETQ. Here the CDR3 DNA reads TGCGCCAGCAGCTTGGGGGTAGCGGGAGTGAAACAAGAGACCCAGTACTTC. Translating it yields CASSLGVAGVKQETQYF.

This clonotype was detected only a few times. The CDR3 sequence is CASSYFPPDRFTPVYGYTF. For the CDR3, the DNA is TGTGCCAGCAGTTACTTTCCGCCGGACAGATTCACCCCAGTCTATGGCTACACCTTC. The rearrangement joins TRBV6-5 to TRBJ1-2, with a possible D match to TRBD1 (6 bases). The V gene's germline CDR1 is MNHEY and CDR2 SVGAGI. Trimming pared 1 base from V and 4 bases from J, leaving 25 bases between. CDR3 length: 19 residues.